What follows are 24 T cell receptor beta chains derived from one specimen sequenced in a study of blood T cells in healthy people across ages. Using a J-beta primer mix together with a sample-barcoded 5' primer, a second PCR was run for about 6 to 11 cycles. TCRdb called the 5' RACE reads again in MiXCR, with one record for every CDR3 protein. The sample holds about 1.4 million distinct CDR3 sequences, approximately 59% seen once. The sample was blood. These receptors were obtained from a man in his late teens or twenties in good health.

The sample holds a few counts of this clonotype. V is TRBV10-3 and J is TRBJ2-1; no reliable D call. This CDR3 is 14 amino acids long. Trimming stripped 7 bases from V and 7 bases from J, with 17 bases between. Germline assignment: CDR1 ENHRY and CDR2 SYGVKD. CDR3 sequence reads: CAINFSLDSNEQFF. The CDR3 region has the DNA TGTGCCATCAATTTTTCCCTAGATAGTAATGAGCAGTTCTTC.

The V call is TRBV6-4, the J call TRBJ2-3; 8 positions match TRBD2. Germline values: CDR1 MRHNA, CDR2 SNTAGT. CDR3 length: 16 amino acids. The V and J ends lost 0 bases and 4 bases, in that order; junction bases with no gene match: 6. Here the CDR3 reads CASSDSTGGPSDTQYF. CDR3 DNA: TGTGCCAGCAGTGACTCGACGGGAGGGCCGTCAGATACGCAGTATTTT.

This clonotype was observed a few times. The CDR3 region is CASSYRSDSAYEQYF. The CDR3 DNA sequence: TGTGCCAGCAGTTACCGTTCGGACAGCGCCTACGAGCAGTACTTC. The rearrangement uses TRBV6-2 or TRBV6-3 and TRBJ2-7; D may be TRBD1 (6 bases). CDR3 length: 15 amino acids. Trimming took off 2 bases at V and 2 bases at J, with 13 bases between the two ends. Per the germline V gene, CDR1 is MNHEY and CDR2 is SVGEGT.

The chain couples TRBV29-1 to TRBJ1-2; D uncertain. V was cut by 5 bases and J by 0 bases, with 7 bases left in between. In germline, CDR1 is SQVTM, CDR2 ANQGSEA. CDR3 size: 12 residues. CDR3 DNA: TGCAGCGTTTCTGTTCCTAACTATGGCTACACCTTC. Its translation: CSVSVPNYGYTF.

This chain connects TRBV6-1 to TRBJ2-3; D is unresolved. The germline gives CDR1 MNHNS, CDR2 SASEGT. The V end lost 8 bases, the J end lost 4 bases, and 7 bases lay between the germline ends. The CDR3 extends over 11 amino acids. The CDR3: CASGEADTQYF. CDR3 nucleotide sequence: TGTGCCAGCGGGGAAGCAGATACGCAGTATTTT.

The chain employs TRBV4-1 and TRBJ1-1; D remains unclear. The CDR3 is made up of 12 amino acids. Germline V gene lookup returns CDR1 MGHRA and CDR2 YSYEKL. Trimming took 3 bases from V and 7 from J, leaving 9 bases between them. The CDR3 loop is CASSHGDFEAFF. CDR3 coding DNA: TGCGCCAGCAGCCATGGGGATTTTGAAGCTTTCTTT.

The genes are TRBV12-3 or TRBV12-4 and TRBJ2-7; 10 bases are shared with TRBD2. The trim removed 5 bases at V and 0 bases at J, leaving 4 bases unmatched. This CDR3 contains 15 residues. The CDR3 sequence: CASSPSGSRSYEQYF. The CDR3, as DNA: TGTGCCAGCAGTCCTAGCGGGAGCCGCTCCTACGAGCAGTACTTC.

V gene TRBV10-2 combines with J gene TRBJ1-1, with D uncertain. Germline CDR1 is WSHSY and CDR2 is SAAADI. V lost 3 bases to trimming and J lost 7 bases, with 6 bases between them. This CDR3 contains 11 residues. CDR3: CASSDLREAFF. CDR3 DNA: TGCGCCAGCAGTGATTTGCGTGAAGCTTTCTTT.

This chain uses TRBV6-2 or TRBV6-3 with TRBJ2-1, with 13 bases that match TRBD2. Germline V lookup: CDR1 MNHEY, CDR2 SVGEGT. V dropped 0 bases and J dropped 4; count of bases not matched to a gene: 9. The CDR3 loop spans 19 amino acids. CDR3 region: CASSYSSTTSGGAYNEQFF. Here the CDR3 DNA reads TGTGCCAGCAGTTACTCATCCACCACTAGCGGGGGGGCTTACAATGAGCAGTTCTTC.

The chain employs TRBV24-1 and TRBJ2-3; 12 positions match TRBD2. The germline gives CDR1 KGHDR, CDR2 SFDVKD. The CDR3 is 17 residues long. Losses at the gene ends were 2 bases for V and 2 bases for J; bases not matched to a gene: 4. The CDR3 region is CATSDWTSGTDTDTQYF. The CDR3 bases are TGTGCCACCAGTGATTGGACTAGCGGGACAGACACAGATACGCAGTATTTT.

The chain's CDR3 is CASSEALRGSTDTQYF. The CDR3 DNA reads TGTGCCAGCAGTGAAGCGCTTCGAGGTAGCACAGATACGCAGTATTTT. The rearrangement uses TRBV2 and TRBJ2-3; the D is unclear. V lost 0 bases, J lost 0 bases, and 10 bases lay in between. The CDR3 spans 16 residues. CDR1 is SNHLY and CDR2 is FYNNEI in the germline V gene.

Regarding this clonotype: This may be a read error: a much more frequent sequence differs by one nucleotide. V and J are TRBV28 and TRBJ2-5, with 8 positions matching TRBD2. CDR3 length: 18 amino acids. The junction had 16 bases not matched to a gene; V was cut back by 5 bases and J by 2 bases. From germline, CDR1 is MDHEN and CDR2 SYDVKM. The CDR3 protein is CASSPGSSGIPTQETQYF. The CDR3 DNA is TGTGCCAGCAGTCCGGGGAGTAGCGGGATTCCCACTCAAGAGACCCAGTACTTC. Supplemented by reference TRBV28 and TRBJ2-5, the full variable domain reads DVKVTQSSRYLVKRTGEKVFLECVQDMDHENMFWYRQDPGLGLRLIYFSYDVKMKEKGDIPEGYSVSREKKERFSLILESASTNQTSMYLCASSPGSSGIPTQETQYFGPGTRLLVL.

The V and J genes are TRBV2 and TRBJ1-5; maybe TRBD1 (6 bases). This CDR3 is 12 amino acids long. The V gene lost 1 base and the J gene lost 11 bases, with 9 bases spanning the gap. The germline V gene encodes CDR1 SNHLY and CDR2 FYNNEI. CDR3 protein: CASSEGGRAQHF. CDR3 DNA: TGTGCCAGCAGTGAAGGGGGGCGGGCCCAGCATTTT. The whole variable domain, filled in from reference TRBV2 and TRBJ1-5, reads EPEVTQTPSHQVTQMGQEVILRCVPISNHLYFYWYRQILGQKVEFLVSFYNNEISEKSEIFDDQFSVERPDGSNFTLKIRSTKLEDSAMYFCASSEGGRAQHFGDGTRLSIL.

The rearrangement uses TRBV13 and TRBJ2-7, with D possibly TRBD2 on 6 matching bases. The germline CDR1 and CDR2 sequences are PRHDT and FYEKMQ (reference sequence). V was pared by 5 bases and J by 3 bases, with 11 bases between. CDR3 size: 13 residues. The CDR3 loop is CASSGMEGYEQYF. Written as DNA, the CDR3 is TGTGCCAGCAGCGGCATGGAGGGCTACGAGCAGTACTTC.

The chain links TRBV7-2 to TRBJ2-7; 7 nucleotides agree with TRBD2. Germline CDR1 reads SGHTA; CDR2 reads FQGNSA. The CDR3 consists of 13 residues. The J segment lost 6 bases and the V segment lost 5 bases, leaving 7 bases of the junction unmatched. CDR3 loop: CASSVVRESEQYF. The CDR3 DNA sequence: TGTGCCAGCAGCGTAGTGCGGGAGTCCGAGCAGTACTTC.

This chain links TRBV3-1 with TRBJ2-7; no firm D call. The assigned J gene may be wrong: the sequence end matches TRBJ2-5 better. This CDR3 comprises 12 residues. CDR1 is LGHDT, CDR2 YNNKEL, per germline (reference sequence). The CDR3 sequence is CASEELGETQYF. As DNA, the CDR3 is TGTGCCAGCGAGGAACTGGGTGAGACCCAGTACTTC.

V gene TRBV29-1 combines with J gene TRBJ1-2, with D possibly matching TRBD1 (5 bases). The CDR3 has 13 residues. V was trimmed by 6 bases and J by 5 bases, leaving 16 bases between them. CDR1 and CDR2 from the germline V gene are SQVTM and ANQGSEA. CDR3 sequence (DNA): TGCAGCGTCCGACCTGGGGGACTATATGGCTACACCTTC. This encodes CSVRPGGLYGYTF.

This clonotype occurred a few times. The rearrangement joins TRBV20-1 to TRBJ1-2; D may be TRBD1 (5 bases). The CDR3 has 14 amino acids. With 3 bases removed from V and 5 bases from J, the gap between germline ends came to 16 bases. CDR1 is DFQATT and CDR2 is SNEGSKA in the germline V gene (reference sequence). CDR3 in amino acids: CSASAPSGVYGYTF. CDR3 DNA: TGCAGTGCTAGTGCCCCGTCGGGGGTATATGGCTACACCTTC.

The chain recombines TRBV11-2 with TRBJ1-4; unclear D gene. From germline, CDR1 is SGHAT and CDR2 FQNNGV. V lost 1 base, J lost 6 bases, and 9 bases lay in between. This CDR3 is 14 amino acids long. CDR3 sequence (DNA): TGTGCCAGCAGCTTAGCCTCCCGGGATGAAAAACTGTTTTTT. Translation gives CASSLASRDEKLFF.

In its sample, this clonotype was seen a few times. CDR3 residues: CASSFPEGGLLNEQFF. The CDR3 coding sequence is TGTGCCAGCAGTTTCCCAGAAGGGGGACTTCTAAATGAGCAGTTCTTC. The chain carries TRBV25-1 and TRBJ2-1; D could derive from TRBD1 or TRBD2 (6 bases each). Germline CDR1 reads MGHDK; CDR2 reads SYGVNS. This CDR3 is 16 amino acids long. V was pared by 5 bases and J by 7 bases, with 21 bases between.

V usage is TRBV2 and J usage is TRBJ2-7; D is unresolved. Between the trimmed V and J ends, which lost 4 bases and 7 bases, there was a span of 11 bases. This CDR3 region has 12 residues. CDR1 and CDR2 from the germline V gene are SNHLY and FYNNEI. CDR3 sequence reads: CASSGVYNEQYF. The CDR3 nucleotides read TGTGCCAGCAGTGGGGTTTACAATGAGCAGTACTTC.

V gene TRBV29-1 combines with J gene TRBJ2-6; 14 bases line up with TRBD2. The germline V gene has CDR1 SQVTM and CDR2 ANQGSEA. With 6 bases clipped from V and 0 bases from J, the junction kept 7 bases outside the gene matches. The CDR3 has 18 amino acids. The CDR3 reads CSVLGLAGVRSGANVLTF. Here the CDR3 DNA reads TGCAGCGTCTTGGGACTAGCGGGAGTACGCTCTGGGGCCAACGTCCTGACTTTC.

The chain couples TRBV6-5 to TRBJ2-7; 8 nucleotides align to TRBD1. Germline trimming cut 2 bases from V and 0 bases from J; bases unmatched to any gene: 3. Per the germline V gene, CDR1 is MNHEY and CDR2 is SVGAGI. The CDR3 totals 15 residues. The CDR3: CASSYVGQGSYEQYF. The CDR3 nucleotides read TGTGCCAGCAGTTACGTAGGACAGGGCTCCTACGAGCAGTACTTC.

The rearrangement uses TRBV11-2 and TRBJ1-2; 9 bases agree with TRBD1. Germline assignment: CDR1 SGHAT and CDR2 FQNNGV. This CDR3 has 16 residues. V gave up 4 bases and J gave up 5 bases; unmatched junction bases: 11. CDR3 DNA: TGTGCCAGCAGCTCAACCACTGGACAGGGGCGGTATGGCTACACCTTC. Encoded protein: CASSSTTGQGRYGYTF.